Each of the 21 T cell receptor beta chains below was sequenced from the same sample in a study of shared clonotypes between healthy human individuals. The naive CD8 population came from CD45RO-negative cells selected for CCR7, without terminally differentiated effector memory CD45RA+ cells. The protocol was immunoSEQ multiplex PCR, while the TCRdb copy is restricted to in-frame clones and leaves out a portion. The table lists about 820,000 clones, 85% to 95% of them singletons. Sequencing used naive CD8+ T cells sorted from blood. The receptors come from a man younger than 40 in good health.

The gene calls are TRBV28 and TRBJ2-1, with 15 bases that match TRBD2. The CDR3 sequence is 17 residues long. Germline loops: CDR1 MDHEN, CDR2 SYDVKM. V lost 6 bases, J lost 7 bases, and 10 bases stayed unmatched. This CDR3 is CASRENGLAGGKNEQFF. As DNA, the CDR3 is TGTGCCAGCAGAGAGAATGGACTAGCGGGAGGGAAGAATGAGCAGTTCTTC. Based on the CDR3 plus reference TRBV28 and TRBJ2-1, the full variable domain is DVKVTQSSRYLVKRTGEKVFLECVQDMDHENMFWYRQDPGLGLRLIYFSYDVKMKEKGDIPEGYSVSREKKERFSLILESASTNQTSMYLCASRENGLAGGKNEQFFGPGTRLTVL.

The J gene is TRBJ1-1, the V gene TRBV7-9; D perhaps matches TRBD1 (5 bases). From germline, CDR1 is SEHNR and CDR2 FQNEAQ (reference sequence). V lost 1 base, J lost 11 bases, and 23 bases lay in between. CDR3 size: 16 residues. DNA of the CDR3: TGTGCCAGCAGCTTAGGATCGCAGGGTGCCGGCTGGGACGCTTTCTTT. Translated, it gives CASSLGSQGAGWDAFF.

CDR3 region: CASSIGGNYGYTF. The CDR3 DNA sequence: TGTGCCAGTAGTATTGGGGGGAACTATGGCTACACCTTC. The chain uses TRBV19 and TRBJ1-2; D perhaps matches TRBD1 (5 bases). The CDR3 loop spans 13 amino acids. Germline assignment: CDR1 LNHDA and CDR2 SQIVND (reference sequence). The germline V and J ends were trimmed by 3 bases and 2 bases, with 7 bases remaining between them. Full variable domain (rest looked up from reference TRBV19 and TRBJ1-2): DGGITQSPKYLFRKEGQNVTLSCEQNLNHDAMYWYRQDPGQGLRLIYYSQIVNDFQKGDIAEGYSVSREKKESFPLTVTSAQKNPTAFYLCASSIGGNYGYTFGSGTRLTVV.

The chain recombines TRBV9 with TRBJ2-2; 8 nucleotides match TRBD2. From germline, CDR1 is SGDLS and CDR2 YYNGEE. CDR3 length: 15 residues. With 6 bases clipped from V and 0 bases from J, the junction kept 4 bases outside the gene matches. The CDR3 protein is CASKAGGANTGELFF. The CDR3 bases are TGTGCCAGCAAGGCGGGAGGAGCGAACACCGGGGAGCTGTTTTTT.

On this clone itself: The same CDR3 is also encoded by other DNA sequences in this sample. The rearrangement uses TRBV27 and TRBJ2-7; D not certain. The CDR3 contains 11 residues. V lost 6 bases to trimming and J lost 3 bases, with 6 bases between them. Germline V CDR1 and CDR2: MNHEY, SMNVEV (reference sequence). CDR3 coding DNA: TGTGCCAGCAGCTCACTCTACGAGCAGTACTTC. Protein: CASSSLYEQYF.

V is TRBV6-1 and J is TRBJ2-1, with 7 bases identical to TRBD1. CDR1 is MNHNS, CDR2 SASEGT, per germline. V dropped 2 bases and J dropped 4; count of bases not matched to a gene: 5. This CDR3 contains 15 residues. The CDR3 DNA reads TGTGCCAGCAGTGAATCACCGGGACAGTACAATGAGCAGTTCTTC. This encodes CASSESPGQYNEQFF.

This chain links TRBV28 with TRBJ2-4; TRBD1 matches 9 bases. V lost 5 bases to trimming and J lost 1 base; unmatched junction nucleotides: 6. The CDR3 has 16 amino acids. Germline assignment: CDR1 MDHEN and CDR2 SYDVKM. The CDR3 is CASSPTGGAAKNIQYF. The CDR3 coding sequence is TGTGCCAGCAGTCCTACAGGGGGCGCTGCCAAAAACATTCAGTACTTC.

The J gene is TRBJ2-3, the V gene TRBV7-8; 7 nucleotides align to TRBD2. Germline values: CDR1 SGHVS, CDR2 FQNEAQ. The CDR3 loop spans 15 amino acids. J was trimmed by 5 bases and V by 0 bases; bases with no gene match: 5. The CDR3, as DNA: TGTGCCAGCAGCTTAGCGGGAGGGCCTGTAGATACGCAGTATTTT. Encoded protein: CASSLAGGPVDTQYF.

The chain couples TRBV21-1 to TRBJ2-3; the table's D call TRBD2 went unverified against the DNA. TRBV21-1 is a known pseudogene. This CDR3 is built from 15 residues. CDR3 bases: TGTGCAAAGGAGCGGGGCGGGGGTAGCACAGATACGCAGTATTTT. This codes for CAKERGGGSTDTQYF.

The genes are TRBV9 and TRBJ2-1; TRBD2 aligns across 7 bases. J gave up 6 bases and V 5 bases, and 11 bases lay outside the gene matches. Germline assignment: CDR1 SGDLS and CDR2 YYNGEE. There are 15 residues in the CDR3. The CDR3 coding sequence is TGTGCCAGCAGACAAAAGGCGGGAGTTGGCAATGAGCAGTTCTTC. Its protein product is CASRQKAGVGNEQFF.

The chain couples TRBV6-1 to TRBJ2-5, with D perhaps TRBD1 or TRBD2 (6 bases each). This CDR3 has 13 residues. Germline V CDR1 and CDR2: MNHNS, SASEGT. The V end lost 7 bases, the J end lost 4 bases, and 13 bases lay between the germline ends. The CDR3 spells CASIGGLGETQYF. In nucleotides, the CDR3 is TGTGCCAGCATTGGGGGGCTTGGAGAGACCCAGTACTTC.

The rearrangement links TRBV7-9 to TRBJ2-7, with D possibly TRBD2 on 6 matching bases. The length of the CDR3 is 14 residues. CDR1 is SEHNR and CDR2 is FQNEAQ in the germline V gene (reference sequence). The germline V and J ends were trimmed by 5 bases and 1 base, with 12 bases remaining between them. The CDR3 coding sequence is TGTGCCAGCAGCCAAGGAGGGGTATCCTACGAGCAGTACTTC. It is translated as CASSQGGVSYEQYF.

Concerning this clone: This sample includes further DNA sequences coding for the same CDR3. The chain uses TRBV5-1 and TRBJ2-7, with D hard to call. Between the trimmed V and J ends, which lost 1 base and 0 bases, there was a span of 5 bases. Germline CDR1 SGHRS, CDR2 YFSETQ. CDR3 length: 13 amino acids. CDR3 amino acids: CASSLTPSYEQYF. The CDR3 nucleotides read TGCGCCAGCAGCTTGACTCCCTCCTACGAGCAGTACTTC. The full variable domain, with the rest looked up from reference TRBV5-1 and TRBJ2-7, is KAGVTQTPRYLIKTRGQQVTLSCSPISGHRSVSWYQQTPGQGLQFLFEYFSETQRNKGNFPGRFSGRQFSNSRSEMNVSTLELGDSALYLCASSLTPSYEQYFGPGTRLTVT.

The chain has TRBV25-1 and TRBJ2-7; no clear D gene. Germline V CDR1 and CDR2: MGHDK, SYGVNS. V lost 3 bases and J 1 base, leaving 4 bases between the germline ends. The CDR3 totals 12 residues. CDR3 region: CASSDTSYEQYF. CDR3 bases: TGTGCCAGCAGTGACACATCCTACGAGCAGTACTTC.

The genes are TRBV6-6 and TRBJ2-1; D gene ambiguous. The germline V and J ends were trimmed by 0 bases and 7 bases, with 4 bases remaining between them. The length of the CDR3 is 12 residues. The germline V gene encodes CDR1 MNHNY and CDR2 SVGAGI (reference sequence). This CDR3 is CASSYSPNEQFF. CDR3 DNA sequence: TGTGCCAGCAGTTACTCCCCGAATGAGCAGTTCTTC.

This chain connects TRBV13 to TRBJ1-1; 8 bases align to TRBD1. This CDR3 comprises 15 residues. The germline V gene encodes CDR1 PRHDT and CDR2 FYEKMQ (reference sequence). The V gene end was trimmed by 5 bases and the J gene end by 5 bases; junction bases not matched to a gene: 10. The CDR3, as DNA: TGTGCCAGCAGCAATAGGACAGGGAGGATAACTGAAGCTTTCTTT. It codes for CASSNRTGRITEAFF.

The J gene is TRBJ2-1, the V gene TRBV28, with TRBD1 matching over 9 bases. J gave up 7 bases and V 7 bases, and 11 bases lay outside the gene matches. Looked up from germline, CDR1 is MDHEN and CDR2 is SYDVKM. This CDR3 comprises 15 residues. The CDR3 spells CASTTVRDRANEQFF. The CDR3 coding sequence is TGTGCCAGCACTACAGTCCGGGACAGGGCTAATGAGCAGTTCTTC.

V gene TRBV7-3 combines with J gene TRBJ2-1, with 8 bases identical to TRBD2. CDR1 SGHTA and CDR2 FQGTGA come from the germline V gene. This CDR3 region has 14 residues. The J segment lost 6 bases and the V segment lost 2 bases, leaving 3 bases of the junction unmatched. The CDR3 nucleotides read TGTGCCAGCAGCTTAGTTGGGACTAGCAATGAGCAGTTCTTC. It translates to CASSLVGTSNEQFF.

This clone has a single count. CDR3 DNA sequence: TGTGCCAGCAGCTGGACTAGCGGACCTCAAGAGCAGTACTTC. It yields the protein CASSWTSGPQEQYF. The chain combines TRBV7-9 with TRBJ2-7, with 10 bases fitting TRBD2. CDR3 length: 14 residues. CDR1 is SEHNR and CDR2 is FQNEAQ in the germline V gene (reference sequence). V lost 4 bases to trimming and J lost 7 bases; unmatched junction nucleotides: 7. The entire variable domain, with the rest obtained from reference TRBV7-9 and TRBJ2-7, is as follows: DTGVSQNPRHKITKRGQNVTFRCDPISEHNRLYWYRQTLGQGPEFLTYFQNEAQLEKSRLLSDRFSAERPKGSFSTLEIQRTEQGDSAMYLCASSWTSGPQEQYFGPGTRLTVT.

The CDR3 region is CAWRTSAGDNEQFF. The DNA of the CDR3 is TGTGCCTGGAGGACGTCGGCGGGAGACAATGAGCAGTTCTTC. This chain uses TRBV30 with TRBJ2-1, with 7 bases aligning to TRBD2. Germline-derived CDR1 and CDR2 are GTSNPN and SVGIG (reference sequence). The CDR3 is 14 amino acids. J lost 5 bases, V lost 3 bases, and 7 bases had no gene match.

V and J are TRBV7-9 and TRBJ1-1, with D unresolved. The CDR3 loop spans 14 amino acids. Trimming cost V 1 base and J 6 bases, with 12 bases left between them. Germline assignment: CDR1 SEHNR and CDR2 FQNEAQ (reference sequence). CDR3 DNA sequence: TGTGCCAGCAGCTTAGAAATATCCGGGTCTGAAGCTTTCTTT. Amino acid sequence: CASSLEISGSEAFF.